This TCR beta chain is from a study of identical twins. One entry per CDR3 protein results from TCRdb running MiXCR on the 5' RACE reads. The repertoire holds about 240,000 distinct CDR3 sequences, with roughly a tenth as singletons. Germline-derived CDR1 and CDR2 are SGHRS and YFSETQ. Trimming left V 3 bases short and J 2 bases short, with 8 bases between. CDR3 length: 14 amino acids. This sequence joins TRBV5-1 and TRBJ2-2, with D maybe TRBD1 (5 bases). Sequencing was carried out using memory T cells sorted from blood. This sequence was found in a man aged 50 to 59 in good health. The CDR3 nucleotides are TGCGCCAGCAGCTCCGACAGTAACACCGGGGAGCTGTTTTTT. The encoded protein is CASSSDSNTGELFF.